The 20 T cell receptor beta chains listed next were all sequenced from one sample in a study of metastatic and nonmetastatic thyroid tumors. No patient received treatment before thyroid surgery. Via MiXCR, TCRdb re-called the PCR reads. The repertoire includes about 24,000 clones, approximately 19% of them detected once, and about 4.6% sits in the top ten. Material: blood. These receptors were taken from a male donor with papillary thyroid cancer or a benign thyroid nodule (not recorded which). Some clones in this sample may be carry-over from other donors' samples.

This clone has only a few counts. Written as DNA, the CDR3 is TGTGCCAGCAGCACAGGGGGCTCGACTGAAGCTTTCTTT. Its translation is CASSTGGSTEAFF. The chain links TRBV28 to TRBJ1-1, with 9 bases fitting TRBD1. CDR1 and CDR2 from the germline V gene are MDHEN and SYDVKM. V was clipped by 6 bases and J by 5 bases; unmatched bases: 4. The CDR3 has 13 residues.

This clone was counted many times. The J gene is TRBJ2-1, the V gene TRBV3-1; 8 bases map to TRBD2. CDR3 length: 18 residues. Looked up from germline, CDR1 is LGHDT and CDR2 is YNNKEL (reference sequence). V shed 3 bases, J shed 0 bases, and the junction held 10 bases outside the gene matches. The CDR3 loop is CASSHRVWAGGSYNEQFF. CDR3 bases: TGTGCCAGCAGCCACCGAGTTTGGGCGGGAGGCTCCTACAATGAGCAGTTCTTC.

This clone has ten or more counts. This chain joins TRBV7-9 and TRBJ2-1, with 8 bases identical to TRBD2. Germline-derived CDR1 and CDR2 are SEHNR and FQNEAQ (reference sequence). The CDR3 totals 17 residues. V trimming: 1 base; J trimming: 3 bases; junction bases outside the gene matches: 8. The DNA for the CDR3 is TGTGCCAGCAGCTTAGTAGCGGGACCCCTAGGCTACAATGAGCAGTTCTTC. This sequence encodes CASSLVAGPLGYNEQFF.

The sample holds many counts of this clone. This chain links TRBV5-1 with TRBJ1-1; D not resolved. V was cut by 5 bases and J by 5 bases, with 16 bases left in between. This CDR3 is built from 14 residues. Germline CDR1 SGHRS, CDR2 YFSETQ. The CDR3: CASRGLAERTEAFF. DNA of the CDR3: TGCGCCAGCAGAGGTTTGGCAGAGAGGACTGAAGCTTTCTTT.

This clone was seen a few times. This chain links TRBV28 with TRBJ1-2, with D perhaps matching TRBD1 (6 bases). Germline CDR1 MDHEN, CDR2 SYDVKM. The CDR3 contains 16 residues. Trimming took off 4 bases at V and 1 base at J, with 16 bases between the two ends. CDR3 sequence (DNA): TGTGCCAGCAGTTCCCCGGGGGGGCGGGGTAACTATGGCTACACCTTC. Encoded protein: CASSSPGGRGNYGYTF.

This clone is medium-sized (0.01 to 0.1%) by share. The chain uses TRBV27 and TRBJ1-2; TRBD1 might be the D (5 bases). CDR1 MNHEY and CDR2 SMNVEV come from the germline V gene (reference sequence). The V gene lost 3 bases and the J gene lost 6 bases, with 11 bases spanning the gap. The CDR3 loop spans 13 amino acids. CDR3 nucleotides: TGTGCCAGCAGTTTGCGGGGCTTAGATGGCTACACCTTC. Translation: CASSLRGLDGYTF.

Notes on this clone: One end of the junction does not line up with germline, which may come from a read error. The chain joins TRBV6-5 to TRBJ2-3; weak D call: TRBD2 (7 bases). CDR1 and CDR2 (germline): MNHEY, SVGAGI. The CDR3 is 15 residues long. CDR3 nucleotide sequence: TGTGCCAGCAGTTACTCGTCGGGGGGCACTGATAAGCAGTATTTT. Encoded protein: CASSYSSGGTDKQYF.

This clone was detected ten times or more. This chain links TRBV3-1 with TRBJ2-6, with D maybe TRBD1 (5 bases). V lost 0 bases, J lost 0 bases, and 9 bases lay in between. Germline CDR1 LGHDT, CDR2 YNNKEL (reference sequence). The CDR3 loop spans 17 amino acids. The CDR3 nucleotides read TGTGCCAGCAGCCAAGACGACAGTTTCTCTGGGGCCAACGTCCTGACTTTC. It yields the protein CASSQDDSFSGANVLTF.

Turning to this clone: This may be a read error: a much more frequent sequence differs by one nucleotide. The gene calls are TRBV5-4 and TRBJ1-4; a possible D gene is TRBD1 (6 bases). CDR3 length: 14 residues. V was shortened by 3 bases and J by 5 bases, with 11 bases between the two germline ends. Germline V gene sequence: CDR1 SGHNT, CDR2 YYREEE (reference sequence). CDR3: CASSWAGANEKLFF. The DNA of the CDR3 is TGTGCCAGCAGCTGGGCAGGGGCGAATGAAAAACTGTTTTTT. Combining the CDR3 with reference TRBV5-4 and TRBJ1-4 gives the whole variable domain ETGVTQSPTHLIKTRGQQVTLRCSSQSGHNTVSWYQQALGQGPQFIFQYYREEENGRGNFPPRFSGLQFPNYSSELNVNALELDDSALYLCASSWAGANEKLFFGSGTQLSVL.

This clone was detected many times. This sequence joins TRBV6-4 and TRBJ2-2; 8 nucleotides align to TRBD1. This CDR3 has 14 amino acids. With V trimmed by 6 bases and J by 4 bases, 4 bases remained unmatched. In germline, CDR1 is MRHNA, CDR2 SNTAGT. The CDR3 loop is CASSADRGTGELFF. The DNA of the CDR3 is TGTGCCAGCAGCGCCGACAGGGGCACCGGGGAGCTGTTTTTT.

This clone was counted once. The chain joins TRBV18 to TRBJ2-2, with D hard to call. The germline CDR1 and CDR2 sequences are KGHSH and LQKENI. The CDR3 is 14 amino acids. Deletions cut 2 bases from V and 4 bases from J, with 8 bases between. For the CDR3, the DNA is TGTGCCAGCTCACCAAGGGTGAGCACCGGGGAGCTGTTTTTT. It translates to CASSPRVSTGELFF.

In this sample, this clone turned up many times. A single base separates this from a much larger clone, so it may be a read error. The chain employs TRBV20-1 and TRBJ2-3; D is unresolved. The CDR3 spans 13 residues. Germline V lookup: CDR1 DFQATT, CDR2 SNEGSKA (reference sequence). CDR3 protein: CSARDPRADAQYF. CDR3 DNA sequence: TGCAGTGCTAGAGATCCAAGGGCAGATGCGCAGTATTTT.

J is TRBJ1-2 and V is TRBV20-1; unclear D gene. The germline gives CDR1 DFQATT, CDR2 SNEGSKA (reference sequence). Trimming took off 4 bases at V and 6 bases at J, with 18 bases between the two ends. The CDR3 is made up of 14 amino acids. The CDR3: CSAILLGRWDGYTF. The CDR3 bases are TGCAGTGCTATCCTACTGGGCAGGTGGGATGGCTACACCTTC.

V gene TRBV11-3 combines with J gene TRBJ2-5; the D call may be TRBD1 or TRBD2 (5 bases each). The CDR3 runs 15 residues. Trimming shortened V by 2 bases and J by 4 bases, and 14 bases separated the two germline ends. Germline lookup yields CDR1 SGHNT and CDR2 YENEEA. CDR3 nucleotide sequence: TGTGCCAGCAGCTTATCCGGGACGAGAAGAGAGACCCAGTACTTC. Protein sequence: CASSLSGTRRETQYF.

Within the sample, this clone is medium-sized. This chain joins TRBV19 and TRBJ2-1, with 11 bases matching TRBD2. The trim removed 5 bases at V and 8 bases at J, leaving 8 bases unmatched. The CDR3 consists of 15 residues. The germline CDR1 and CDR2 sequences are LNHDA and SQIVND (reference sequence). The DNA for the CDR3 is TGTGCCAGTAGTTCAGGACTAGCGGGTGGTTATGAGCAGTTCTTC. This encodes CASSSGLAGGYEQFF.

In its sample, this clone was seen many times. The chain recombines TRBV7-6 with TRBJ2-7, with D maybe TRBD1 (5 bases). The germline V gene encodes CDR1 SGHVS and CDR2 FNYEAQ. The germline V and J ends were trimmed by 5 bases and 3 bases, with 14 bases remaining between them. CDR3 size: 14 residues. CDR3 nucleotides: TGTGCCAGCAGCGCAACTACAGGTGTCTACGAGCAGTACTTC. Translated, it gives CASSATTGVYEQYF.

The sample holds many counts of this clone. The CDR3 region is CASSLAGQANYGYTF. The CDR3 region has the DNA TGTGCCAGCAGCTTAGCGGGACAGGCGAACTATGGCTACACCTTC. The chain carries TRBV7-9 and TRBJ1-2, with 8 nucleotides matching TRBD1. Germline CDR1 and CDR2: SEHNR and FQNEAQ (reference sequence). V shed 0 bases, J shed 2 bases, and the junction held 2 bases outside the gene matches. The CDR3 length is 15 residues. Looking up the rest from reference TRBV7-9 and TRBJ1-2 gives the full variable domain: DTGVSQNPRHKITKRGQNVTFRCDPISEHNRLYWYRQTLGQGPEFLTYFQNEAQLEKSRLLSDRFSAERPKGSFSTLEIQRTEQGDSAMYLCASSLAGQANYGYTFGSGTRLTVV.

V and J are TRBV10-1 and TRBJ2-7, with a possible D match to TRBD1 (5 bases). Per germline, CDR1 WNHNN and CDR2 SYGVQD (reference sequence). The CDR3 is made up of 16 amino acids. With 1 base removed from V and 6 bases from J, the gap between germline ends came to 19 bases. The DNA for the CDR3 is TGCGCCAGCAGTGAGTTTCTAGGGCAGGGTAGATCCGAGCAGTACTTC. Its translation: CASSEFLGQGRSEQYF.

A few counts support this clone. The chain joins TRBV3-1 to TRBJ2-7; TRBD2 aligns across 13 bases. With 4 bases clipped from V and 4 bases from J, the junction kept 4 bases outside the gene matches. CDR1 and CDR2 (germline): LGHDT, YNNKEL (reference sequence). The CDR3 sequence is 15 residues long. CDR3 loop: CASSRGLAGVYEQYF. Here the CDR3 DNA reads TGTGCCAGCAGCCGAGGACTAGCGGGGGTGTACGAGCAGTACTTC.

This clone was seen at least ten times. The J gene is TRBJ1-1, the V gene TRBV30; TRBD1 might be the D (6 bases). This CDR3 is 15 amino acids long. V gave up 1 base and J gave up 5 bases, with 17 bases separating them. Per germline, CDR1 GTSNPN and CDR2 SVGIG (reference sequence). CDR3 sequence (DNA): TGTGCCTGGAGTGGGGGGCGGTTGCAAGTGACTGAAGCTTTCTTT. It codes for CAWSGGRLQVTEAFF.